These 32 T cell receptor beta chains originate from one sample sequenced in a study of neurological immune-mediated disorders. The time point denotes: longitudinal time-point 3. TCRdb re-called the 5' RACE reads with MiXCR, one entry per CDR3 protein. The sample has fewer than 110,000 distinct CDR3 sequences, 10% to 11% seen once; the top ten hold approximately 3.3%. The sample was PBMCs. The receptors come from a female donor with HTLV-1-associated myelopathy (HAM/TSP).

In this sample, this clonotype turned up many times. The V and J genes are TRBV29-1 and TRBJ2-7; no clear D gene. Germline V gives CDR1 SQVTM, CDR2 ANQGSEA. This CDR3 has 11 amino acids. V lost 3 bases and J lost 5, with 8 bases in between. This chain's CDR3 is CSVEFRDEQYF. CDR3 DNA: TGCAGCGTTGAGTTCCGGGACGAGCAGTACTTC.

This clonotype was observed a handful of times. The chain couples TRBV5-6 to TRBJ2-6; 7 nucleotides match TRBD1. Germline assignment: CDR1 SGHDT and CDR2 YYEEEE. The length of the CDR3 is 17 residues. With V trimmed by 3 bases and J by 0 bases, 6 bases remained unmatched. This CDR3 is CASSWDSAGSGANVLTF. The CDR3 DNA sequence: TGTGCCAGCAGCTGGGACAGCGCTGGCTCTGGGGCCAACGTCCTGACTTTC.

This clonotype was observed many times. V usage is TRBV20-1 and J usage is TRBJ1-4; no clear D. This CDR3 contains 15 residues. In germline, CDR1 is DFQATT, CDR2 SNEGSKA (reference sequence). V was cut by 3 bases and J by 7 bases, with 18 bases left in between. In DNA form, the CDR3 reads TGCAGTGCTAGCCAGGCCCAATCTAAGGGTGAAAAACTGTTTTTT. It encodes CSASQAQSKGEKLFF.

This clonotype showed up many times. CDR3 region: CAISPSGGQTDTQYF. The CDR3 region has the DNA TGTGCCATCAGTCCTAGCGGGGGGCAGACAGATACGCAGTATTTT. The J gene is TRBJ2-3, the V gene TRBV10-3; TRBD2 agrees at 11 bases. Germline trimming cut 5 bases from V and 3 bases from J; bases unmatched to any gene: 4. CDR1 is ENHRY and CDR2 is SYGVKD in the germline V gene. This CDR3 spans 15 amino acids.

In its sample, this clonotype was seen many times. This sequence joins TRBV4-2 and TRBJ2-3; 8 bases are a match to TRBD1. Germline assignment: CDR1 LGHNA and CDR2 YNFKEQ. The CDR3 extends over 13 amino acids. Trimming took 4 bases from V and 12 from J; bases not matched to a gene: 9. CDR3 sequence (DNA): TGTGCCAGCAGCCCGGTTTTGGCAGGGGGCCAGTATTTT. Its translation is CASSPVLAGGQYF.

This clonotype came up many times. The rearrangement joins TRBV20-1 to TRBJ2-7, with TRBD1 matching over 8 bases. This CDR3 is built from 13 residues. V was pared by 6 bases and J by 3 bases, with 7 bases of the junction left unmatched. Germline lookup yields CDR1 DFQATT and CDR2 SNEGSKA (reference sequence). The CDR3, as DNA: TGCAGTGCAGCAGGGGGCTTAAGCTACGAGCAGTACTTC. Protein product: CSAAGGLSYEQYF.

This clonotype was seen many times. The CDR3 region has the DNA TGTGCCAGCAGTGAAACCGGGACAGGATCCTACGAGCAGTACTTC. Amino acid sequence: CASSETGTGSYEQYF. This chain connects TRBV6-1 to TRBJ2-7; the match to TRBD1 covers 8 bases. Germline V gene sequence: CDR1 MNHNS, CDR2 SASEGT. Losses at the gene ends were 2 bases for V and 1 base for J; bases not matched to a gene: 4. This CDR3 has 15 residues.

This clonotype came up many times. The CDR3 is CASSADTQYF. In DNA, the CDR3 is TGTGCCAGCAGTGCGGATACGCAGTATTTT. This chain uses TRBV25-1 with TRBJ2-3; D ambiguous. The CDR3 spans 10 residues. Trimming removed 4 bases at V and 6 bases at J, with 2 bases between. CDR1 MGHDK and CDR2 SYGVNS come from the germline V gene.

This clonotype has at least ten counts. This chain joins TRBV10-3 and TRBJ2-2; D may be TRBD2 (6 bases). Looked up from germline, CDR1 is ENHRY and CDR2 is SYGVKD. The CDR3 spans 15 residues. Trimming left V 6 bases short and J 5 bases short, with 16 bases between. CDR3 in DNA: TGTGCCATCAGGGGCCCTAGCGTCCAGACCGGGGAGCTGTTTTTT. Its translation: CAIRGPSVQTGELFF.

In its sample, this clonotype was seen many times. The V gene is TRBV7-3, the J gene TRBJ1-1; tentatively, D is TRBD1 (6 bases). The CDR3 is 12 amino acids. Trimming took off 3 bases at V and 8 bases at J, with 10 bases between the two ends. Germline V gives CDR1 SGHTA, CDR2 FQGTGA. This CDR3 reads CASSFTGTEAFF. DNA of the CDR3: TGTGCCAGCAGCTTTACCGGGACAGAAGCTTTCTTT.

This clonotype was seen more than once but under ten times. V gene TRBV20-1 combines with J gene TRBJ1-2, with 7 bases fitting TRBD1. The CDR3 consists of 14 residues. With V trimmed by 7 bases and J by 5 bases, 13 bases remained unmatched. The germline gives CDR1 DFQATT, CDR2 SNEGSKA (reference sequence). Here the CDR3 reads CSVIKMGTAYGYTF. DNA of the CDR3: TGCAGTGTGATAAAAATGGGGACAGCTTATGGCTACACCTTC.

This clonotype was counted many times. This rearrangement joins TRBV20-1 to TRBJ2-2, with unresolved D. CDR3 length equals 14 residues. The ends were cut back, 0 bases at V and 4 bases at J, with 9 bases in the middle. CDR1 and CDR2 (germline): DFQATT, SNEGSKA (reference sequence). The CDR3 DNA reads as TGCAGTGCTAGAGATTGGTCTAGCACCGGGGAGCTGTTTTTT. Amino acids: CSARDWSSTGELFF.

This clonotype appeared many times. V is TRBV20-1 and J is TRBJ2-7; D possibly matches TRBD1 or TRBD2 (5 bases each). Deletions cut 6 bases from V and 4 bases from J, with 16 bases between. Per germline, CDR1 DFQATT and CDR2 SNEGSKA (reference sequence). This CDR3 has 13 residues. CDR3 DNA sequence: TGCAGTGCCAATAGGGACGGAAGATACGAGCAGTACTTC. This sequence encodes CSANRDGRYEQYF.

This clonotype was recorded many times. The chain links TRBV5-1 to TRBJ2-6; the D is unclear. CDR1 is SGHRS and CDR2 is YFSETQ in the germline V gene. The V and J ends lost 2 bases and 0 bases respectively, with 6 bases between them. The CDR3 contains 15 residues. For the CDR3, the DNA is TGCGCCAGCAGCTTACCCCGCTCTGGGGCCAACGTCCTGACTTTC. Translating gives CASSLPRSGANVLTF. The full variable domain, completed using reference TRBV5-1 and TRBJ2-6, is KAGVTQTPRYLIKTRGQQVTLSCSPISGHRSVSWYQQTPGQGLQFLFEYFSETQRNKGNFPGRFSGRQFSNSRSEMNVSTLELGDSALYLCASSLPRSGANVLTFGAGSRLTVL.

This clonotype was recorded at least ten times. This chain connects TRBV5-1 to TRBJ1-2; no reliable D call. The germline V gene has CDR1 SGHRS and CDR2 YFSETQ. CDR3 size: 13 residues. V shed 4 bases and J shed 4 bases, with 11 bases lying between them. The CDR3 is CASSAGKGYGYTF. The CDR3 bases are TGCGCCAGCAGCGCCGGTAAGGGCTATGGCTACACCTTC.

This clonotype was seen ten or more times. The gene calls are TRBV7-2 and TRBJ2-1, with D perhaps matching TRBD2 (6 bases). The V gene lost 3 bases and the J gene lost 1 base, with 10 bases spanning the gap. The CDR3 totals 15 residues. Germline CDR1 SGHTA, CDR2 FQGNSA. Written as DNA, the CDR3 is TGTGCCAGCAGCTTTGTAGCGGTGTCCTACAATGAGCAGTTCTTC. Protein: CASSFVAVSYNEQFF. Looking up the rest from reference TRBV7-2 and TRBJ2-1 gives the full variable domain: GAGVSQSPSNKVTEKGKDVELRCDPISGHTALYWYRQSLGQGLEFLIYFQGNSAPDKSGLPSDRFSAERTGGSVSTLTIQRTQQEDSAVYLCASSFVAVSYNEQFFGPGTRLTVL.

In its sample, this clonotype was seen many times. The chain recombines TRBV3-1 with TRBJ1-2, with D possibly being TRBD1 (6 bases). This CDR3 spans 15 amino acids. Germline V gene data show CDR1 as LGHDT and CDR2 as YNNKEL (reference sequence). The V end lost 0 bases, the J end lost 6 bases, and 14 bases lay between the germline ends. As DNA, the CDR3 is TGTGCCAGCAGCCAAGATATTTCGGGGGCACATGGCTACACCTTC. Translation gives CASSQDISGAHGYTF.

The chain combines TRBV20-1 with TRBJ2-7; D gene unclear. This CDR3 spans 13 amino acids. Per the germline V gene, CDR1 is DFQATT and CDR2 is SNEGSKA (reference sequence). V was pared by 6 bases and J by 2 bases, with 14 bases between. The CDR3: CSAHFGATYEQYF. Here the CDR3 DNA reads TGCAGTGCACATTTCGGCGCAACCTACGAGCAGTACTTC.

In its sample, this clonotype was seen many times. The chain uses TRBV7-2 and TRBJ2-1, with 14 bases aligning to TRBD2. This CDR3 is built from 15 residues. Germline CDR1 reads SGHTA; CDR2 reads FQGNSA. Trimming cost V 5 bases and J 6 bases; bases outside gene matches: 3. CDR3 bases: TGTGCCAGCAGCCCCGGGACTAGCGGGGGCAATGAGCAGTTCTTC. Its translation: CASSPGTSGGNEQFF.

This clonotype was recorded at least ten times. V is TRBV6-6 and J is TRBJ2-3; the match to TRBD2 covers 10 bases. Trimming cost V 8 bases and J 0 bases; bases outside gene matches: 2. CDR1 is MNHNY and CDR2 is SVGAGI in the germline V gene (reference sequence). There are 14 residues in the CDR3. CDR3 DNA sequence: TGTGCCAGCGTTAGCGGGGGGAGCACAGATACGCAGTATTTT. Residues: CASVSGGSTDTQYF.

This clonotype was observed at least ten times. The rearrangement joins TRBV5-1 to TRBJ2-3; 10 bases line up with TRBD2. Germline V gene data show CDR1 as SGHRS and CDR2 as YFSETQ. There are 20 residues in the CDR3. The V segment lost 2 bases and the J segment 0 bases; nucleotides outside the gene matches: 15. CDR3 amino acids: CASSFSSGTSVRASTDTQYF. The CDR3 nucleotides read TGCGCCAGCAGCTTTTCATCCGGGACTAGCGTCCGTGCTAGCACAGATACGCAGTATTTT.

The gene calls are TRBV12-5 and TRBJ2-3; no clear D. CDR3 length: 15 residues. The germline V gene has CDR1 LGHNT and CDR2 FRNRAP. The V gene lost 1 base and the J gene lost 5 bases, with 13 bases spanning the gap. The CDR3 sequence: CASGLGILVLDTQYF. The CDR3, as DNA: TGTGCTAGTGGTTTGGGAATCCTGGTGCTAGATACGCAGTATTTT.

This clonotype was detected ten times or more. The chain employs TRBV20-1 and TRBJ2-1; possibly TRBD1 for D (5 bases). This CDR3 has 13 amino acids. The germline CDR1 and CDR2 sequences are DFQATT and SNEGSKA (reference sequence). V was cut by 6 bases and J by 4 bases, with 13 bases left in between. The CDR3 protein is CSASQGAYNEQFF. The CDR3 DNA is TGCAGTGCCTCCCAAGGGGCTTACAATGAGCAGTTCTTC.

The table lists this clonotype with many counts. CDR3 residues: CAWSSTAYTGELFF. The CDR3 DNA sequence: TGTGCCTGGAGTTCGACAGCTTACACCGGGGAGCTGTTTTTT. The chain employs TRBV30 and TRBJ2-2; possibly TRBD1 for D (5 bases). Germline V gene lookup returns CDR1 GTSNPN and CDR2 SVGIG (reference sequence). With 2 bases removed from V and 3 bases from J, the gap between germline ends came to 10 bases. The CDR3 contains 14 residues.

This clonotype has a handful of counts. The chain is built from TRBV20-1 and TRBJ1-3, with D uncertain. There are 12 residues in the CDR3. The V and J ends lost 6 bases and 9 bases respectively, with 15 bases between them. Looked up from germline, CDR1 is DFQATT and CDR2 is SNEGSKA (reference sequence). CDR3 nucleotide sequence: TGCAGTGCGAAAACTGGAGAGAGCACCATATATTTT. Translating it yields CSAKTGESTIYF.

This clonotype appeared many times. The chain combines TRBV4-2 with TRBJ2-3, with unresolved D. From germline, CDR1 is LGHNA and CDR2 YNFKEQ. Trimming pared 1 base from V and 0 bases from J, leaving 14 bases between. The CDR3 runs to 17 residues. The CDR3: CASSQAFRATSTDTQYF. Written as DNA, the CDR3 is TGTGCCAGCAGCCAAGCCTTTAGAGCAACTAGCACAGATACGCAGTATTTT.

This clonotype was detected only a few times. The V call is TRBV19, the J call TRBJ2-1, with 8 bases that match TRBD1. CDR3 length: 14 amino acids. Germline V lookup: CDR1 LNHDA, CDR2 SQIVND (reference sequence). V shed 5 bases and J 9 bases; nucleotides not matched to a gene: 9. DNA of the CDR3: TGTGCCAGTAGTTTAGGACAGGGAAATGGTGAGCAGTTCTTC. Translated: CASSLGQGNGEQFF.

This clonotype was observed at least ten times. The chain joins TRBV5-6 to TRBJ2-7, with D perhaps being TRBD1 or TRBD2 (5 bases each). Germline values: CDR1 SGHDT, CDR2 YYEEEE. The CDR3 totals 15 residues. Trimming took off 0 bases at V and 2 bases at J, with 12 bases between the two ends. The CDR3 loop reads CASSLGRGRTYEQYF. DNA of the CDR3: TGTGCCAGCAGCTTGGGTCGGGGCAGAACCTACGAGCAGTACTTC.

This clonotype was seen ten or more times. The rearrangement uses TRBV6-1 and TRBJ2-5, with D possibly being TRBD1 or TRBD2 (6 bases each). Per germline, CDR1 MNHNS and CDR2 SASEGT. Between the trimmed V and J ends, which lost 5 bases and 3 bases, there was a span of 16 bases. The CDR3 has 15 residues. CDR3 residues: CASSPGSGAEETQYF. In DNA form, the CDR3 reads TGTGCCAGCAGTCCGGGCTCGGGGGCGGAAGAGACCCAGTACTTC.

This clonotype was counted many times. The chain uses TRBV4-1 and TRBJ1-1; 9 positions match TRBD1. This CDR3 is built from 16 residues. Looked up from germline, CDR1 is MGHRA and CDR2 is YSYEKL. The V segment lost 1 base and the J segment 1 base; nucleotides outside the gene matches: 4. CDR3 sequence reads: CASSQVGQGRNTEAFF. CDR3 coding DNA: TGCGCCAGCAGCCAAGTAGGACAGGGGAGGAACACTGAAGCTTTCTTT.

This clonotype has at least ten counts. The chain has TRBV6-5 and TRBJ2-7, with TRBD1 matching 9 bases. Germline trimming cut 6 bases from V and 2 bases from J; bases unmatched to any gene: 8. The CDR3 spans 15 residues. CDR1 is MNHEY and CDR2 is SVGAGI in the germline V gene. Here the CDR3 reads CASRNDRGIPYEQYF. CDR3 DNA: TGTGCCAGCAGGAACGACAGGGGGATCCCCTACGAGCAGTACTTC.

In its sample, this clonotype was seen many times. This chain joins TRBV29-1 and TRBJ2-4; tentatively, D is TRBD2 (6 bases). The germline V gene encodes CDR1 SQVTM and CDR2 ANQGSEA. CDR3 length: 14 amino acids. Trimming left V 6 bases short and J 6 bases short, with 18 bases between. The CDR3 loop is CSVADLAVVNIQYF. The CDR3 nucleotides are TGCAGCGTCGCGGACTTAGCGGTCGTAAACATTCAGTACTTC.